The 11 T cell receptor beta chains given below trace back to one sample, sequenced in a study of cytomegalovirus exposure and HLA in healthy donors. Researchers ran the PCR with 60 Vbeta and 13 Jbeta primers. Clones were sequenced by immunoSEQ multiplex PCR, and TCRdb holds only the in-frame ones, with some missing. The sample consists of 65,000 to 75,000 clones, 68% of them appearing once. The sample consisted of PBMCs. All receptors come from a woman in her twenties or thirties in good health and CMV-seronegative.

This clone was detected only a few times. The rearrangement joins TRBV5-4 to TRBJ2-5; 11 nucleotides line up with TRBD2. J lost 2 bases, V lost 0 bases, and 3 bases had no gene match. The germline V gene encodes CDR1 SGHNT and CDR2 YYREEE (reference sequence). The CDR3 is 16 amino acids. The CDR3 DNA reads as TGTGCCAGCAGCTTGGCGATAGCGGGGGGGCAAGAGACCCAGTACTTC. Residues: CASSLAIAGGQETQYF. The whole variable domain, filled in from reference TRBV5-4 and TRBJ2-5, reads ETGVTQSPTHLIKTRGQQVTLRCSSQSGHNTVSWYQQALGQGPQFIFQYYREEENGRGNFPPRFSGLQFPNYSSELNVNALELDDSALYLCASSLAIAGGQETQYFGPGTRLLVL.

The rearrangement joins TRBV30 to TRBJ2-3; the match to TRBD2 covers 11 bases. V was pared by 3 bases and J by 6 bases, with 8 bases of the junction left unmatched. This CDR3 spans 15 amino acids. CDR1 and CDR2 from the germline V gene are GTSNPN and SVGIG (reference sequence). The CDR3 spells CAWSALAGGPDTQYF. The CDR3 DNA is TGTGCCTGGAGCGCCTTAGCGGGGGGGCCCGATACGCAGTATTTT. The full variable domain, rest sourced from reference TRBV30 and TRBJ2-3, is SQTIHQWPATLVQPVGSPLSLECTVEGTSNPNLYWYRQAAGRGLQLLFYSVGIGQISSEVPQNLSASRPQDRQFILSSKKLLLSDSGFYLCAWSALAGGPDTQYFGPGTRLTVL.

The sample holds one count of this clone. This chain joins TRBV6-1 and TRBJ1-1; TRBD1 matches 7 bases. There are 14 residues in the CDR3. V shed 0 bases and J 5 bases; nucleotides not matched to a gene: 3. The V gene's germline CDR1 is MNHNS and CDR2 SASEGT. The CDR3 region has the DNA TGTGCCAGCAGTGAAGCGAACAGGGGAACTGAAGCTTTCTTT. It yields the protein CASSEANRGTEAFF.

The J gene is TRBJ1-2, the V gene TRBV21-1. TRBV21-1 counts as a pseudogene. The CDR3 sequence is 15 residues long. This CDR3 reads CASSKYGGYFKGYTF. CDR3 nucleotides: TGTGCCAGCAGCAAATACGGGGGGTATTTCAAGGGCTACACCTTC.

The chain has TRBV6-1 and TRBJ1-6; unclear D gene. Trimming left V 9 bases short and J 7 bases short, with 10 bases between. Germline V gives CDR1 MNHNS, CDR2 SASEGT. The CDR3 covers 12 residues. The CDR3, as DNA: TGTGCCAGTTCTACGTGGAATTCACCCCTCCACTTT. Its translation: CASSTWNSPLHF.

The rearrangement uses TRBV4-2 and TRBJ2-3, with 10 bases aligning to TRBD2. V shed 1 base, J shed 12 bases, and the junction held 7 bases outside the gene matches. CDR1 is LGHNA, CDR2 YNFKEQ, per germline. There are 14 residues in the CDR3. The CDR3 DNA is TGTGCCAGCAGCCAAGGCCTAGCGGGGGCCTCACAGTATTTT. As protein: CASSQGLAGASQYF.

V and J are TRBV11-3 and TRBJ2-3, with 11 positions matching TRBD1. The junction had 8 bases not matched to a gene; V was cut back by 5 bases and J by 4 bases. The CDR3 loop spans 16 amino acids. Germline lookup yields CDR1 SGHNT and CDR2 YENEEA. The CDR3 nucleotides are TGTGCCAGCAGCCACCGGACAGGGGGCGGTGCAGATACGCAGTATTTT. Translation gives CASSHRTGGGADTQYF.

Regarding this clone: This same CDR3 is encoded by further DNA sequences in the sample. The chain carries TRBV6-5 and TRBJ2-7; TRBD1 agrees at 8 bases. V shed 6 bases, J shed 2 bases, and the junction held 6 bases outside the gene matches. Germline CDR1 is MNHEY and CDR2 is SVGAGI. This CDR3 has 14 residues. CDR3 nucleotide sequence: TGTGCCAGCAGCTCCCGACAGGGGACCTACGAGCAGTACTTC. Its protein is CASSSRQGTYEQYF.

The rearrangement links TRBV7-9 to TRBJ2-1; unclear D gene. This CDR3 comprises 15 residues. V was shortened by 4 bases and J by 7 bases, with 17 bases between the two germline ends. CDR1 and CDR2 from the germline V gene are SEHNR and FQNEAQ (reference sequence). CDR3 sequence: CASSSHGRPGNEQFF. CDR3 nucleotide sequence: TGTGCCAGCAGCTCTCACGGTAGGCCAGGAAATGAGCAGTTCTTC.

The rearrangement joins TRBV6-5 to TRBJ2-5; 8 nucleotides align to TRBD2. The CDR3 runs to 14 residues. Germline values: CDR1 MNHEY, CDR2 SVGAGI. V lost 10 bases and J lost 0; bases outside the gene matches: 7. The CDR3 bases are TGTGCCATCGGGGGGGTGGGTTACCAAGAGACCCAGTACTTC. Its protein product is CAIGGVGYQETQYF.

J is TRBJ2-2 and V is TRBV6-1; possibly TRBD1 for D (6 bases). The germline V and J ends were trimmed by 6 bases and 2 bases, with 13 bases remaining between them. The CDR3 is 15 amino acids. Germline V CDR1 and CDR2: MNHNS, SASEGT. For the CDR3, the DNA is TGTGCCAGCAGACGGGACAACAGAAACACCGGGGAGCTGTTTTTT. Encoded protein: CASRRDNRNTGELFF.